The 30 T cell receptor beta chains reported below all come from one sample, sequenced in a study of cytomegalovirus exposure and HLA in healthy donors. Both 60 Vbeta primers and 13 Jbeta primers went into the PCR. Method: immunoSEQ multiplex PCR; TCRdb's copy keeps in-frame clones and lacks some. In the table there are about 150,000 clones, approximately 84% of which are singletons. The sample taken for sequencing was PBMCs. The receptors here all came from a woman aged 45-60 years in good health and CMV-seropositive.

The sample holds one count of this clone. J is TRBJ1-1 and V is TRBV11-3; D is unresolved. V dropped 0 bases and J dropped 0 bases, with 8 bases sitting between them. This CDR3 region has 15 residues. CDR1 and CDR2 from the germline V gene are SGHNT and YENEEA. CDR3 region: CASSLESGMNTEAFF. The CDR3 region has the DNA TGTGCCAGCAGCTTAGAAAGTGGCATGAACACTGAAGCTTTCTTT.

V gene TRBV12-5 combines with J gene TRBJ2-7; TRBD2 agrees at 8 bases. V was pared by 3 bases and J by 6 bases, with 4 bases of the junction left unmatched. There are 13 residues in the CDR3. Germline values: CDR1 LGHNT, CDR2 FRNRAP. For the CDR3, the DNA is TGTGCTAGTGGTTTAGCGGGGGCTCCCGAGCAGTACTTC. This encodes CASGLAGAPEQYF.

This chain joins TRBV29-1 and TRBJ2-7; TRBD1 is a possible D gene (6 bases). CDR3 length equals 13 residues. Trimming stripped 5 bases from V and 3 bases from J, with 14 bases between. Germline assignment: CDR1 SQVTM and CDR2 ANQGSEA. In nucleotides, the CDR3 is TGCAGCGTTACCGTGACAGGATACTACGAGCAGTACTTC. Translated, it gives CSVTVTGYYEQYF.

J is TRBJ2-2 and V is TRBV10-3; 8 nucleotides match TRBD2. This CDR3 contains 17 residues. The V and J ends lost 3 bases and 5 bases, in that order; junction bases with no gene match: 11. CDR1 ENHRY and CDR2 SYGVKD come from the germline V gene. CDR3 sequence reads: CAISDGLRGGRTGELFF. The CDR3 DNA reads TGTGCCATCAGTGACGGTCTTCGGGGGGGCCGAACCGGGGAGCTGTTTTTT.

J is TRBJ1-3 and V is TRBV4-3; D may be TRBD1 (5 bases). Trimming shortened V by 2 bases and J by 0 bases, and 11 bases separated the two germline ends. CDR1 LGHNA and CDR2 YSLEER come from the germline V gene. The CDR3 covers 16 residues. CDR3 bases: TGCGCCAGCAGCCAACAGTTACAGGTCTCTGGAAACACCATATATTTT. It yields the protein CASSQQLQVSGNTIYF.

The chain links TRBV7-3 to TRBJ2-1; 9 positions agree with TRBD2. From germline, CDR1 is SGHTA and CDR2 FQGTGA. The V and J ends lost 5 bases and 7 bases, in that order; junction bases with no gene match: 9. The CDR3 is 15 amino acids. In DNA form, the CDR3 reads TGTGCCAGCAGCCCCCTTGCGGGAGGGCATAATGAGCAGTTCTTC. Encoded protein: CASSPLAGGHNEQFF.

As DNA, the CDR3 is TGTGCCAGCAGCCCGGAGGGCGGGGGCTCCTACAATGAGCAGTTCTTC. Amino acids: CASSPEGGGSYNEQFF. V is TRBV7-6 and J is TRBJ2-1; TRBD2 matches at 7 bases. This CDR3 is built from 16 residues. In germline, CDR1 is SGHVS, CDR2 FNYEAQ. V gave up 5 bases and J gave up 0 bases; unmatched junction bases: 7.

The V call is TRBV5-6, the J call TRBJ1-3; D is unclear. This CDR3 is 16 amino acids long. Germline CDR1 is SGHDT and CDR2 is YYEEEE. Trimming cost V 4 bases and J 4 bases, with 18 bases left between them. CDR3 sequence (DNA): TGTGCCAGCAGCCTGGGAGTGCGGGCCTTGGGAAACACCATATATTTT. Protein: CASSLGVRALGNTIYF.

The genes are TRBV2 and TRBJ2-5, with 9 bases lining up with TRBD1. The J call is doubtful: the DNA matches TRBJ2-7 better. The CDR3 extends over 14 amino acids. Per germline, CDR1 SNHLY and CDR2 FYNNEI. CDR3 in DNA: TGTGCCAGCAGGACCGGGACAGGGTCCTACGAGCAGTACTTC. Its translation is CASRTGTGSYEQYF.

The J gene is TRBJ2-5, the V gene TRBV12-5; D is possibly TRBD1 (6 bases). The CDR3 consists of 19 residues. CDR1 and CDR2 from the germline V gene are LGHNT and FRNRAP. V lost 1 base, J lost 4 bases, and 25 bases lay in between. The CDR3 loop is CASGLGQRGQPHLGETQYF. The CDR3, as DNA: TGTGCTAGTGGTTTGGGACAACGAGGACAGCCCCACTTGGGAGAGACCCAGTACTTC.

This clone has a handful of counts. This rearrangement joins TRBV7-6 to TRBJ1-2; 7 bases map to TRBD1. CDR3 length equals 15 residues. CDR1 is SGHVS and CDR2 is FNYEAQ in the germline V gene. V trimming: 4 bases; J trimming: 4 bases; junction bases outside the gene matches: 9. CDR3 loop: CASSSNTGVLYGYTF. The CDR3 DNA sequence: TGTGCCAGCAGCTCCAATACAGGGGTACTCTATGGCTACACCTTC.

The V gene is TRBV7-8, the J gene TRBJ1-2; TRBD1 agrees at 11 bases. Germline-derived CDR1 and CDR2 are SGHVS and FQNEAQ. The V segment lost 2 bases and the J segment 7 bases; nucleotides outside the gene matches: 6. The CDR3 covers 15 residues. CDR3 sequence: CASSLSGQGASGYTF. The CDR3 DNA is TGTGCCAGCAGCTTAAGTGGACAGGGGGCGAGTGGCTACACCTTC. Full variable domain (outside the CDR3, taken from reference TRBV7-8 and TRBJ1-2): GAGVSQSPRYKVAKRGQDVALRCDPISGHVSLFWYQQALGQGPEFLTYFQNEAQLDKSGLPSDRFFAERPEGSVSTLKIQRTQQEDSAVYLCASSLSGQGASGYTFGSGTRLTVV.

This rearrangement joins TRBV11-2 to TRBJ2-3; D not certain. The germline CDR1 and CDR2 sequences are SGHAT and FQNNGV. The CDR3 has 13 amino acids. The V end lost 4 bases, the J end lost 2 bases, and 7 bases lay between the germline ends. This CDR3 is CASSSSFTDTQYF. The CDR3 DNA is TGTGCCAGCAGCTCGAGCTTCACAGATACGCAGTATTTT.

This clone was detected only a few times. The V and J genes are TRBV9 and TRBJ2-1; weak D call: TRBD1 (6 bases). The CDR3 contains 13 residues. Germline CDR1 is SGDLS and CDR2 is YYNGEE. Trimming cost V 4 bases and J 6 bases, with 11 bases left between them. CDR3 region: CASSPQGFNEQFF. The CDR3, as DNA: TGTGCCAGCAGCCCACAGGGATTCAATGAGCAGTTCTTC.

This clone was recorded once. V and J are TRBV27 and TRBJ1-1; 8 positions match TRBD1. This CDR3 has 13 residues. Germline trimming cut 0 bases from V and 8 bases from J; bases unmatched to any gene: 2. Germline CDR1 is MNHEY and CDR2 is SMNVEV (reference sequence). The CDR3 DNA follows: TGTGCCAGCAGTTTATCCTGGACAGGGGAAGCTTTCTTT. Translation: CASSLSWTGEAFF.

V is TRBV2 and J is TRBJ1-1; no definite D call. V lost 4 bases, J lost 1 base, and 10 bases lay in between. Germline lookup yields CDR1 SNHLY and CDR2 FYNNEI. The CDR3 is made up of 14 amino acids. CDR3 residues: CASSARPENTEAFF. The CDR3 nucleotides read TGTGCCAGCAGTGCGCGGCCGGAGAACACTGAAGCTTTCTTT.

The chain joins TRBV7-2 to TRBJ2-7; 11 bases match TRBD2. Germline V gives CDR1 SGHTA, CDR2 FQGNSA. The junction had 10 bases not matched to a gene; V was cut back by 0 bases and J by 0 bases. There are 19 residues in the CDR3. The CDR3 coding sequence is TGTGCCAGCAGCTTAGCGTCTAGCGGGAGGCCTGGAAGCTCCTACGAGCAGTACTTC. Translation: CASSLASSGRPGSSYEQYF.

As for this clone: Other DNA sequences in the sample encode the same CDR3. J is TRBJ1-6 and V is TRBV9, with 9 bases matching TRBD1. The CDR3 loop spans 15 amino acids. The V gene's germline CDR1 is SGDLS and CDR2 YYNGEE. V gave up 0 bases and J gave up 7 bases; unmatched junction bases: 2. CDR3 amino acids: CASSVGGTGNSPLHF. In nucleotides, the CDR3 is TGTGCCAGCAGCGTAGGGGGGACAGGGAATTCACCCCTCCACTTT.

The chain couples TRBV18 to TRBJ1-2; D is perhaps TRBD1 (5 bases). The CDR3 contains 12 residues. From germline, CDR1 is KGHSH and CDR2 LQKENI. The V and J ends lost 6 bases and 1 base respectively, with 6 bases between them. The CDR3 here is CASSTVNYGYTF. The CDR3 DNA sequence: TGTGCCAGCTCGACAGTTAACTATGGCTACACCTTC.

The chain links TRBV5-4 to TRBJ1-3; 8 bases line up with TRBD1. CDR1 is SGHNT, CDR2 YYREEE, per germline (reference sequence). Trimming cost V 1 base and J 4 bases; bases outside gene matches: 7. CDR3 length equals 16 residues. CDR3 sequence: CASSLRGQVTGNTIYF. DNA for the CDR3: TGTGCCAGCAGCTTGAGGGGACAGGTGACGGGAAACACCATATATTTT.

In regard to this clone: One end of the junction is discordant with germline, which a read error may explain. The chain combines TRBV7-7 with TRBJ2-2; D is possibly TRBD2 (6 bases). The germline gives CDR1 SSHAT, CDR2 FNYEAQ (reference sequence). This CDR3 region has 17 residues. The CDR3: CASSLALERAVTGELFF. CDR3 nucleotide sequence: TGTGCTAGCAGCTTAGCGCTAGAGCGGGCGGTCACCGGGGAGCTGTTTTTT.

The chain uses TRBV2 and TRBJ1-1; D perhaps matches TRBD1 (5 bases). Germline CDR1 is SNHLY and CDR2 is FYNNEI. CDR3 length: 14 amino acids. The V end was cut by 7 bases, the J end by 4 bases, with 16 bases between. The CDR3 DNA follows: TGTGCCAGCACCCGACAACCCGGGGGCACTGAAGCTTTCTTT. Protein: CASTRQPGGTEAFF.

The rearrangement joins TRBV9 to TRBJ1-2, with a tentative D call TRBD1 (5 bases). Trimming stripped 4 bases from V and 0 bases from J, with 13 bases between. The germline CDR1 and CDR2 sequences are SGDLS and YYNGEE. The CDR3 has 15 amino acids. The CDR3 DNA follows: TGTGCCAGCAGCCCGACGGGGGGAACTAACTATGGCTACACCTTC. Its translation: CASSPTGGTNYGYTF. Using reference TRBV9 and TRBJ1-2 for the parts outside the CDR3, the full variable domain is DSGVTQTPKHLITATGQRVTLRCSPRSGDLSVYWYQQSLDQGLQFLIQYYNGEERAKGNILERFSAQQFPDLHSELNLSSLELGDSALYFCASSPTGGTNYGYTFGSGTRLTVV.

The rearrangement uses TRBV7-2 and TRBJ1-4, with a possible D match to TRBD1 (5 bases). CDR1 is SGHTA and CDR2 is FQGNSA in the germline V gene. This CDR3 comprises 14 residues. Deletions cut 6 bases from V and 4 bases from J, with 12 bases between. The CDR3 loop is CASRKGRGNEKLFF. CDR3 coding DNA: TGTGCCAGCAGGAAGGGGAGGGGTAATGAAAAACTGTTTTTT.

This clone has a handful of counts. The chain couples TRBV2 to TRBJ1-2; 8 positions agree with TRBD1. This CDR3 has 15 residues. Germline CDR1 is SNHLY and CDR2 is FYNNEI. The V gene end was trimmed by 6 bases and the J gene end by 5 bases; junction bases not matched to a gene: 11. CDR3 loop: CASSPLRGLGYGYTF. CDR3 coding DNA: TGTGCCAGCAGCCCACTCAGGGGGCTGGGGTATGGCTACACCTTC.

This clone showed up just once. The chain employs TRBV30 and TRBJ1-2, with TRBD1 identical over 7 bases. The CDR3 contains 13 residues. Per germline, CDR1 GTSNPN and CDR2 SVGIG (reference sequence). V trimming: 4 bases; J trimming: 4 bases; junction bases outside the gene matches: 6. The CDR3 DNA reads as TGTGCCTGGACCACAGACAGGGTCTATGGCTACACCTTC. Translating it yields CAWTTDRVYGYTF.

The genes are TRBV11-3 and TRBJ2-1; D is ambiguous. V was trimmed by 0 bases and J by 0 bases, leaving 9 bases between them. The CDR3 consists of 16 residues. The V gene's germline CDR1 is SGHNT and CDR2 YENEEA. CDR3 region: CASSLEGTSSYNEQFF. The CDR3 coding sequence is TGTGCCAGCAGCTTAGAGGGCACCAGCTCCTACAATGAGCAGTTCTTC. The full variable domain, with the rest looked up from reference TRBV11-3 and TRBJ2-1, is EAGVVQSPRYKIIEKKQPVAFWCNPISGHNTLYWYLQNLGQGPELLIRYENEEAVDDSQLPKDRFSAERLKGVDSTLKIQPAELGDSAVYLCASSLEGTSSYNEQFFGPGTRLTVL.

The chain employs TRBV18 and TRBJ2-3; 10 bases are a match to TRBD2. Germline trimming cut 3 bases from V and 3 bases from J; bases unmatched to any gene: 21. This CDR3 comprises 21 residues. Germline V gives CDR1 KGHSH, CDR2 LQKENI. The chain's CDR3 is CASSPGPSGSEYYIETDTQYF. Written as DNA, the CDR3 is TGTGCCAGCTCACCTGGGCCTAGCGGGAGCGAATACTACATTGAGACAGATACGCAGTATTTT.

This chain uses TRBV5-4 with TRBJ2-1; TRBD2 matches 7 bases. Germline CDR1 is SGHNT and CDR2 is YYREEE (reference sequence). The CDR3 consists of 18 residues. V shed 3 bases, J shed 0 bases, and the junction held 12 bases outside the gene matches. CDR3 loop: CASSSQGRGSHSYNEQFF. As DNA, the CDR3 is TGTGCCAGCAGCTCCCAAGGGCGGGGGAGTCACTCCTACAATGAGCAGTTCTTC.

V is TRBV7-8 and J is TRBJ2-7; D remains unclear. Germline V gene sequence: CDR1 SGHVS, CDR2 FQNEAQ. The CDR3 length is 12 residues. Trimming cost V 1 base and J 3 bases, with 4 bases left between them. The CDR3 is CASSLVRYEQYF. The CDR3 coding sequence is TGTGCCAGCAGCTTAGTCCGCTACGAGCAGTACTTC.